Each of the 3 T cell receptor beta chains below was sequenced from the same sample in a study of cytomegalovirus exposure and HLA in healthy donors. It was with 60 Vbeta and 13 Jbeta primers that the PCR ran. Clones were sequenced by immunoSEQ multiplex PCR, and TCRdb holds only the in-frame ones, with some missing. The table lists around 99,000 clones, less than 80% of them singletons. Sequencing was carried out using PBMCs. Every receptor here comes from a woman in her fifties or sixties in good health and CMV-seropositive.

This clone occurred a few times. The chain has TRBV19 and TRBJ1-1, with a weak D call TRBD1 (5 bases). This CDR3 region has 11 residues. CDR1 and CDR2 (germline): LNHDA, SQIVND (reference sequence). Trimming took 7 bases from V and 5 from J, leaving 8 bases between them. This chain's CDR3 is CASNGGTEAFF. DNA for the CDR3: TGTGCCAGTAATGGGGGGACTGAAGCTTTCTTT. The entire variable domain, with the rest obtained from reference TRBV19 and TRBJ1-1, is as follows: DGGITQSPKYLFRKEGQNVTLSCEQNLNHDAMYWYRQDPGQGLRLIYYSQIVNDFQKGDIAEGYSVSREKKESFPLTVTSAQKNPTAFYLCASNGGTEAFFGQGTRLTVV.

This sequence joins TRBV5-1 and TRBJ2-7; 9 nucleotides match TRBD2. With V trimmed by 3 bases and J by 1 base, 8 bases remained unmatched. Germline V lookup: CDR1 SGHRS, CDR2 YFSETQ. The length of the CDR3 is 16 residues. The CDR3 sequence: CASSWFGSGSSYEQYF. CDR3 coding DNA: TGCGCCAGCAGCTGGTTCGGTAGCGGGAGTTCCTACGAGCAGTACTTC. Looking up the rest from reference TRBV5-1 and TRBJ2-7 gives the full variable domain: KAGVTQTPRYLIKTRGQQVTLSCSPISGHRSVSWYQQTPGQGLQFLFEYFSETQRNKGNFPGRFSGRQFSNSRSEMNVSTLELGDSALYLCASSWFGSGSSYEQYFGPGTRLTVT.

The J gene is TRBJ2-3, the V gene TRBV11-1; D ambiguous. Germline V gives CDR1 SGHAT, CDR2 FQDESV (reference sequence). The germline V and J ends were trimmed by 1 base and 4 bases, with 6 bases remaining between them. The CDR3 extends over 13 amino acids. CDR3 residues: CASSLEFADTQYF. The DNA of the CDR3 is TGTGCCAGCAGCTTAGAATTCGCAGATACGCAGTATTTT.